The rows below give T cell receptor beta chains drawn from one sample of a study of CD8 T cells in ankylosing spondylitis. A single record per CDR3 protein comes from TCRdb applying MiXCR to the 5' RACE reads. The sample carries about 240,000 distinct CDR3 sequences, roughly 10% recorded once. Sequencing used blood, either unsorted or a sorted T cell fraction (not recorded which). The receptors were sampled from a male donor with ankylosing spondylitis or in good health (not recorded which). The CDR3 runs from the conserved cysteine through the conserved F or W. Fields, in order: clone size, J gene, V gene, D gene, CDR3 length, CDR3 protein, CDR3 DNA. A D gene is named only where the DNA matches it firmly. Size is stated for part of the rows, as once, few or many counts, or as a class when the clone is expanded.

many TRBJ2-5 TRBV5-1 TRBD2 15 CASSLGLAGEETQYF TGCGCCAGCAGCTTGGGACTAGCGGGAGAAGAGACCCAGTACTTC
few TRBJ1-4 TRBV28 NA 17 CASSPAGGGSLGEKLFF TGTGCCAGCAGTCCCGCGGGCGGCGGGTCGTTAGGAGAAAAACTGTTTTTT
NA TRBJ2-1 TRBV5-1 TRBD1 16 CASSRDRSVPYNEQFF TGCGCCAGCAGCCGGGACAGAAGTGTACCCTACAATGAGCAGTTCTTC
few TRBJ1-1 TRBV28 TRBD1 15 CASSPGEGAFTEAFF TGTGCCAGCAGCCCCGGGGAGGGGGCGTTCACTGAAGCTTTCTTT
NA TRBJ1-2 TRBV3-1 TRBD1 15 CASSPATGGTGGYTF TGTGCCAGCAGCCCGGCGACAGGGGGTACTGGTGGCTACACCTTC
NA TRBJ1-3 TRBV6-1 TRBD1 15 CASSETGTGSTAIYF TGTGCCAGCAGTGAAACCGGGACAGGGTCTACTGCCATATATTTT
many TRBJ2-2 TRBV12-3/TRBV12-4 NA 15 CASSSGQPNTGELFF TGTGCCAGCAGTTCCGGGCAGCCGAACACCGGGGAGCTGTTTTTT
NA TRBJ2-2 TRBV6-1 TRBD2 18 CASSRSGGRRQGTGELFF TGTGCCAGCAGTCGTAGCGGGGGGCGACGACAAGGCACCGGGGAGCTGTTTTTT
many TRBJ2-5 TRBV5-1 TRBD1 14 CASRMGQGVETQYF TGCGCCAGCAGAATGGGACAGGGGGTAGAGACCCAGTACTTC
many TRBJ2-5 TRBV29-1 TRBD1 14 CSVVKGGSQETQYF TGCAGCGTAGTCAAAGGGGGCTCCCAAGAGACCCAGTACTTC
few TRBJ1-1 TRBV12-3/TRBV12-4 NA 14 CASKKVAGGTEAFF TGTGCCAGCAAAAAAGTCGCGGGTGGCACTGAAGCTTTCTTT
many TRBJ1-5 TRBV12-3/TRBV12-4 NA 13 CASSFGTDQPQHF TGTGCCAGCAGTTTTGGGACGGATCAGCCCCAGCATTTT
many TRBJ2-1 TRBV20-1 TRBD2 15 CSAGGTSGYYNEQFF TGCAGTGCGGGGGGGACTAGCGGTTACTACAATGAGCAGTTCTTC
NA TRBJ1-5 TRBV11-2 NA 15 CASSLDGGPGQPQHF TGTGCCAGCAGCTTAGATGGGGGGCCAGGTCAGCCCCAGCATTTT
few TRBJ2-5 TRBV12-5 NA 13 CASGLSPSETQYF TGTGCTAGTGGTTTGTCCCCCAGCGAGACCCAGTACTTC
few TRBJ2-7 TRBV5-1 TRBD1 14 CASSTGGSSYEQYF TGCGCCAGCAGCACAGGGGGTAGCTCCTACGAGCAGTACTTC
NA TRBJ2-5 TRBV4-1 TRBD2 18 CASSQVPPEAGPTETQYF TGCGCCAGCAGCCAAGTTCCTCCCGAAGCGGGGCCAACTGAGACCCAGTACTTC
NA TRBJ1-1 TRBV12-3/TRBV12-4 TRBD1 14 CASRKGQLNTEAFF TGTGCCAGCAGGAAGGGACAGCTGAACACTGAAGCTTTCTTT
few TRBJ2-7 TRBV7-9 TRBD1 14 CASSFGQESYEQYF TGTGCCAGCAGCTTCGGACAGGAGTCCTACGAGCAGTACTTC
NA TRBJ2-2 TRBV25-1 NA 18 CASSESWSRTENTGELFF TGTGCCAGCAGTGAATCGTGGAGTAGGACAGAGAACACCGGGGAGCTGTTTTTT
many TRBJ1-2 TRBV5-5 NA 15 CASSLRGSGSYGYTF TGTGCCAGCAGCTTGAGGGGATCCGGGTCTTATGGCTACACCTTC
many TRBJ2-2 TRBV5-1 TRBD2 16 CASSLGVTSDTGELFF TGCGCCAGCAGCTTGGGGGTGACTAGCGACACCGGGGAGCTGTTTTTT
many TRBJ1-1 TRBV20-1 TRBD1 15 CSARVPDRDGAEAFF TGCAGTGCTAGAGTACCGGACAGGGATGGTGCTGAAGCTTTCTTT
many TRBJ2-3 TRBV5-1 NA 17 CASSLELAASGTDTQYF TGCGCCAGCAGCTTGGAGTTGGCTGCGTCAGGCACAGATACGCAGTATTTT
few TRBJ2-7 TRBV5-6 NA 14 CASSAGLRSYEQYF TGTGCCAGCAGCGCCGGGCTCCGGTCCTACGAGCAGTACTTC
many TRBJ2-3 TRBV29-1 NA 12 CSSEGIGDTQYF TGCAGCTCAGAAGGAATTGGAGATACGCAGTATTTT
many TRBJ2-1 TRBV7-8 TRBD2 16 CASSQTRLAGSNEQFF TGTGCCAGCAGTCAAACTCGACTAGCGGGAAGCAATGAGCAGTTCTTC
few TRBJ2-1 TRBV5-1 NA 12 CASSRSQGEQFF TGCGCCAGCAGCCGTTCCCAAGGTGAGCAGTTCTTC
many TRBJ2-7 TRBV12-3/TRBV12-4 TRBD2 13 CASSAGTTYEQYF TGTGCCAGCAGTGCCGGGACTACCTACGAGCAGTACTTC
NA TRBJ2-5 TRBV7-9 NA 14 CASSLGATRETQYF TGTGCCAGCAGCTTAGGGGCTACCCGAGAGACCCAGTACTTC
many TRBJ2-1 TRBV24-1 NA 24 CATSDPAAKIGFNRDANSGDEQFF TGTGCCACCAGTGACCCAGCCGCAAAAATAGGGTTCAACCGGGACGCAAATTCTGGGGATGAGCAGTTCTTC